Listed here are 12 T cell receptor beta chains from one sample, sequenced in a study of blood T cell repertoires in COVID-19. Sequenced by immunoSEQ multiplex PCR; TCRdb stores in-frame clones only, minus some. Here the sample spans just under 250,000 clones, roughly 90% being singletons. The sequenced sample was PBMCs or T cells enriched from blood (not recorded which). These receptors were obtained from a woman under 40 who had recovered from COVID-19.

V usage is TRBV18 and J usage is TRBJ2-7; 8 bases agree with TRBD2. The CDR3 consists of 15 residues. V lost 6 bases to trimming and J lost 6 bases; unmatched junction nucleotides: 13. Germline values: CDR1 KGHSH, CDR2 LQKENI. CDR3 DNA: TGTGCCAGCTCCCCGGGGGGGAGCGTCCAGGGCGAGCAGTACTTC. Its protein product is CASSPGGSVQGEQYF.

CDR3 protein: CASSQVSSGKGGTQYF. Written as DNA, the CDR3 is TGTGCCAGCAGCCAAGTATCTAGCGGGAAGGGGGGAACGCAGTATTTT. This rearrangement joins TRBV4-2 to TRBJ2-3; 9 bases map to TRBD2. The CDR3 is made up of 16 amino acids. Per germline, CDR1 LGHNA and CDR2 YNFKEQ. V dropped 1 base and J dropped 9; count of bases not matched to a gene: 11.

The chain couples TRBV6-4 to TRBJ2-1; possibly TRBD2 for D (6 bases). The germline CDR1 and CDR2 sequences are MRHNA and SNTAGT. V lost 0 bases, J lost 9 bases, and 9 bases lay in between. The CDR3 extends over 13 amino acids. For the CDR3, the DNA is TGTGCCAGCAGTGACTCGATACTAGCTGAGCAGTTCTTC. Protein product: CASSDSILAEQFF.

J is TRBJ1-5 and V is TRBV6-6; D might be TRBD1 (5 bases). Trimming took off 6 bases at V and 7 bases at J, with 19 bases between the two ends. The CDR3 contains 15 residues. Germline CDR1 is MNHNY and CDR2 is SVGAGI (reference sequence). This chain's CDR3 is CASSVHRGERQPQHF. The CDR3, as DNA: TGTGCCAGCAGCGTACATAGGGGTGAGAGACAGCCCCAGCATTTT.

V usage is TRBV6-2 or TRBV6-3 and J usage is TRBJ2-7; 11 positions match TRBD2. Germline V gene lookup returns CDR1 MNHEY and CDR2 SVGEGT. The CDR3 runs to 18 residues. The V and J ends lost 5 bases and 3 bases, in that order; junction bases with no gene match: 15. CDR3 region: CASSPGTSGDSYIYEQYF. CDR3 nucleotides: TGTGCCAGCAGTCCCGGGACTAGCGGAGACTCCTATATCTACGAGCAGTACTTC.

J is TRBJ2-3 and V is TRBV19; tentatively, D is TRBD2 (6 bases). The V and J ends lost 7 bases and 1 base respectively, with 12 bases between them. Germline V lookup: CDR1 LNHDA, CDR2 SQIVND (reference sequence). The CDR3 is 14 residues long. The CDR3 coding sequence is TGTGCCAGTACCTCCGCGGGACGCACAGATACGCAGTATTTT. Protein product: CASTSAGRTDTQYF.

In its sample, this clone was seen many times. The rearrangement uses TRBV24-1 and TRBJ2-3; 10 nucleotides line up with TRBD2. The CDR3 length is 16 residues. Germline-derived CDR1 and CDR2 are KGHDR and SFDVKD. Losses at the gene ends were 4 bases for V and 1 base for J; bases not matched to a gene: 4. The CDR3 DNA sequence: TGTGCCACCAGTGACCCAGGGACTAGCGGCACAGATACGCAGTATTTT. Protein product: CATSDPGTSGTDTQYF.

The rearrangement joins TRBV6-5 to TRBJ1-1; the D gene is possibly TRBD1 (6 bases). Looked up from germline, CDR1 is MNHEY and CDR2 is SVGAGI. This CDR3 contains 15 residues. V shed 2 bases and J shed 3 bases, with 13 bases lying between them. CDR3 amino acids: CASSYGTMGDTEAFF. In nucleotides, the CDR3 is TGTGCCAGCAGTTACGGGACAATGGGTGACACTGAAGCTTTCTTT.

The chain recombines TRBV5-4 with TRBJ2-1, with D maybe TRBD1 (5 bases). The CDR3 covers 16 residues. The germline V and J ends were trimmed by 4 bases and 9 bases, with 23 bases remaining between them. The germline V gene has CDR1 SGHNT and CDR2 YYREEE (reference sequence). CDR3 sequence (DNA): TGTGCCAGCAGCCGTTCCCTACTTGTTGGGGCCGGTGAGCAGTTCTTC. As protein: CASSRSLLVGAGEQFF.

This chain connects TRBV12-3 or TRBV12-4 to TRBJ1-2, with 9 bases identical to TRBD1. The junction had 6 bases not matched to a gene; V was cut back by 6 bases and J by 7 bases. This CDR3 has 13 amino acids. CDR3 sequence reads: CASSPGQGSGYTF. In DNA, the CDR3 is TGTGCCAGCAGCCCTGGACAGGGGAGTGGCTACACCTTC.

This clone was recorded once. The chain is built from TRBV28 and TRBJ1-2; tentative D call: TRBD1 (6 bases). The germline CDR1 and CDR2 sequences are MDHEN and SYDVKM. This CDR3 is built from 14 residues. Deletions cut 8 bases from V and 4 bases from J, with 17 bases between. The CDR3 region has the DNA TGTGCCAGCTCCTCCATCCAGGACAGCTATGGCTACACCTTC. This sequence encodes CASSSIQDSYGYTF.

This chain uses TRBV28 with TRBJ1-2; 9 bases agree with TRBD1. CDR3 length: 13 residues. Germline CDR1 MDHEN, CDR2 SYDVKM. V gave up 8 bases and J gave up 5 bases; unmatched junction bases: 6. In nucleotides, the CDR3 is TGTGCCAGCGTCTGGGACAGGGCATATGGCTACACCTTC. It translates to CASVWDRAYGYTF.